The clone carrying this T cell receptor beta chain was detected only once. Antigen unknown. The data were obtained in a study of graft-versus-host responses after intestinal transplantation. Whole-study results and caveats: GvH clones surfaced in recipient marrow, some emerging earlier in ileum or blood.

CDR3 size: 15 residues. Germline V lookup: CDR1 SQVTM, CDR2 ANQGSEA. Trimming removed 3 bases at V and 3 bases at J, with 18 bases between. Data came from immunoSEQ multiplex PCR; TCRdb stores just in-frame clones and leaves some out. The profile shows 80,000 to 95,000 clones, more than 85% of them singletons. This chain uses TRBV29-1 with TRBJ2-7, with D possibly being TRBD2 (7 bases). The origin of this receptor is a human donor who received an intestinal transplant. The input for sequencing was unstimulated CD8+ T cells sorted from spleen or lymph node cells, taken before intestinal transplant. CDR3 sequence (DNA): TGCAGCGTTGAGGGCTCCGCGGGGGCTGTCTACGAGCAGTACTTC. This gives the protein CSVEGSAGAVYEQYF.